Given below is one TCR beta chain in context. The data stem from a study of blood T cell repertoires in COVID-19. Using immunoSEQ multiplex PCR, the repertoire was profiled, and TCRdb retains in-frame clones only, with some absent. The sample has about 160,000 clones; approximately 95% are singletons. Trimming took 1 base from V and 8 from J, leaving 17 bases between them. CDR1 and CDR2 from the germline V gene are SEHNR and FQNEAQ (reference sequence). This CDR3 has 16 amino acids. The sequencing input was peripheral blood. The chain employs TRBV7-9 and TRBJ1-4, with D unresolved. This sequence originates from a woman aged 50 to 65 with acute or convalescent COVID-19. The DNA for the CDR3 is TGTGCCAGCAGCTTAGAGTCTATAGCGGGTAAAGAAAAACTGTTTTTT. This codes for CASSLESIAGKEKLFF.